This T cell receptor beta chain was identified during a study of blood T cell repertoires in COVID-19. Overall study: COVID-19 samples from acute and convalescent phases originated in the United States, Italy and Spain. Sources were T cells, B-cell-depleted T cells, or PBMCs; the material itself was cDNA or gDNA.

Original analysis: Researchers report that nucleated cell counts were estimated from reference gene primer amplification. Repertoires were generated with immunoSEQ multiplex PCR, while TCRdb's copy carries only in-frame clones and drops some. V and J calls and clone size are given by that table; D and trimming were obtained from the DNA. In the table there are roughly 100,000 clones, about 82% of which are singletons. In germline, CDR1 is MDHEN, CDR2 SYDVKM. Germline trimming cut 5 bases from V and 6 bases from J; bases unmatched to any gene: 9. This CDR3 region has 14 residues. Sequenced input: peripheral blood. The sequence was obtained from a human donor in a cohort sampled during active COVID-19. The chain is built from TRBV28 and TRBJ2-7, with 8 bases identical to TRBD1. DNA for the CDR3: TGTGCCAGCAGTCCGAAACCCCAGGGGGCCGAGCAGTACTTC. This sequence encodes CASSPKPQGAEQYF. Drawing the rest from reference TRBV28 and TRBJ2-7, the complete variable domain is DVKVTQSSRYLVKRTGEKVFLECVQDMDHENMFWYRQDPGLGLRLIYFSYDVKMKEKGDIPEGYSVSREKKERFSLILESASTNQTSMYLCASSPKPQGAEQYFGPGTRLTVT.